This T cell receptor beta chain came from a study of blood T cell repertoires in COVID-19. TCRdb's table, derived via immunoSEQ multiplex PCR, lists solely in-frame clones and lacks some. Among some 400,000 clones, approximately 89% were seen once, and the ten largest hold about 1.7%. Two negative PCRs, clearance, or symptom resolution had been documented for recovered Cohort 3 donors. The CDR3 sequence is 17 residues long. V dropped 1 base and J dropped 1; count of bases not matched to a gene: 5. The germline V gene has CDR1 LGHNA and CDR2 YNFKEQ. The receptor was isolated from a woman younger than 45 who had recovered from COVID-19. V usage is TRBV4-2 and J usage is TRBJ2-2; TRBD1 matches at 8 bases. Material for sequencing was PBMCs or T cells enriched from blood (not recorded which). CDR3 DNA: TGTGCCAGCAGCCAAGGTCCCGGGACAGGGAACACCGGGGAGCTGTTTTTT. Protein sequence: CASSQGPGTGNTGELFF.